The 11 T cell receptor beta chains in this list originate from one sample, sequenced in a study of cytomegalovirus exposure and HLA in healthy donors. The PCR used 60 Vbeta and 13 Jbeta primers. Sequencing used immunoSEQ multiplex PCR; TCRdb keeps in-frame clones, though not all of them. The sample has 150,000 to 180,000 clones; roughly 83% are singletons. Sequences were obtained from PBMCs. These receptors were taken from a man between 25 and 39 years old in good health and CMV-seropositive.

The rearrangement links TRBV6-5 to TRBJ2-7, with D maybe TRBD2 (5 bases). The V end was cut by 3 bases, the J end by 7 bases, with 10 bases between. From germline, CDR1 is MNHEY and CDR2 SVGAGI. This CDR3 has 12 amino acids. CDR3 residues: CASSYRGREQYF. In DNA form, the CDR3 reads TGTGCCAGCAGTTATAGAGGGCGGGAGCAGTACTTC.

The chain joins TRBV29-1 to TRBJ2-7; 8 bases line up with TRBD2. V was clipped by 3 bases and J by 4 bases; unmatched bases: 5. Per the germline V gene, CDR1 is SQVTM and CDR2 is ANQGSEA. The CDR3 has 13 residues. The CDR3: CSVEGGGRYEQYF. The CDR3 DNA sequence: TGCAGCGTTGAGGGCGGGGGGAGATACGAGCAGTACTTC.

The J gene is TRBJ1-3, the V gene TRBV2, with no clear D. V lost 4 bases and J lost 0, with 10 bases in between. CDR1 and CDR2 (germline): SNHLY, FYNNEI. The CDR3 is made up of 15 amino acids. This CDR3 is CASSARQPSGNTIYF. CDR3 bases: TGTGCCAGCAGTGCCAGACAACCCTCTGGAAACACCATATATTTT.

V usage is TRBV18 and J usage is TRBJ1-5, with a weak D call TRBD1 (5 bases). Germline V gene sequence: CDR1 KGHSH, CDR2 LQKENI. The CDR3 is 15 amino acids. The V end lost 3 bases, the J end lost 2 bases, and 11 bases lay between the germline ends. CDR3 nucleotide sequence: TGTGCCAGCTCACCTCGCAGGGAGGGCAATCAGCCCCAGCATTTT. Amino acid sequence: CASSPRREGNQPQHF.

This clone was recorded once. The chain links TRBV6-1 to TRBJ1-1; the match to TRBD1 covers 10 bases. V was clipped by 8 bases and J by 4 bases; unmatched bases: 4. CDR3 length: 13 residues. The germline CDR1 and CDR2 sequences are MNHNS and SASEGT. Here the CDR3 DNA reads TGTGCCAGCCCAGGACAGGGGGGCACTGAAGCTTTCTTT. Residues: CASPGQGGTEAFF.

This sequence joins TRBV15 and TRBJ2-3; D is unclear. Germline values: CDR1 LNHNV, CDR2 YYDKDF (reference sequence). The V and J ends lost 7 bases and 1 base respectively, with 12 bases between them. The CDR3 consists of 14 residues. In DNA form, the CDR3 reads TGTGCCACCAAAACGACATACGGCACAGATACGCAGTATTTT. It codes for CATKTTYGTDTQYF. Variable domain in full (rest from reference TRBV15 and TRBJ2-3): DAMVIQNPRYQVTQFGKPVTLSCSQTLNHNVMYWYQQKSSQAPKLLFHYYDKDFNNEADTPDNFQSRRPNTSFCFLDIRSPGLGDTAMYLCATKTTYGTDTQYFGPGTRLTVL.

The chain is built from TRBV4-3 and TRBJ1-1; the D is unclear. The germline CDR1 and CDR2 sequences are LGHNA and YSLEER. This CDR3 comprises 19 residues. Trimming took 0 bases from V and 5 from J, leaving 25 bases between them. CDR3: CASSQDVLRPRAAGTEAFF. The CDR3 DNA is TGCGCCAGCAGCCAAGACGTGCTACGGCCCCGCGCGGCTGGAACTGAAGCTTTCTTT.

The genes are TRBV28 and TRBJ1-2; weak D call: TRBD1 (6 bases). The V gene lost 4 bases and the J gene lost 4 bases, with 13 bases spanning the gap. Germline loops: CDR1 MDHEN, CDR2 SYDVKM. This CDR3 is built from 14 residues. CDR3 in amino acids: CASSSPQGAYGYTF. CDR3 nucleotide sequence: TGTGCCAGCAGTTCACCACAGGGTGCCTATGGCTACACCTTC.

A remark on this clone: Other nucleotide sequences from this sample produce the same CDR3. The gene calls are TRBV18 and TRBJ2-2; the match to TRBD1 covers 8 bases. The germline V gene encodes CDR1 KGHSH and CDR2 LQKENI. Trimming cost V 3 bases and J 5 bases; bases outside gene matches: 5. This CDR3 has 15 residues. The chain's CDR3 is CASSPGTGSTGELFF. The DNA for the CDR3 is TGTGCCAGCTCACCCGGGACAGGTTCAACCGGGGAGCTGTTTTTT.

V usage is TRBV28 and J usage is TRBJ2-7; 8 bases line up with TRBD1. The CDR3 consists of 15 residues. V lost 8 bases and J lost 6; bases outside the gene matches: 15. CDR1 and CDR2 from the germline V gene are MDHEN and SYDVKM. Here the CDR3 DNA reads TGTGCCAGCTTTTCGTCAGGGGGCTTAAAGTCCGAGCAGTACTTC. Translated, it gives CASFSSGGLKSEQYF.

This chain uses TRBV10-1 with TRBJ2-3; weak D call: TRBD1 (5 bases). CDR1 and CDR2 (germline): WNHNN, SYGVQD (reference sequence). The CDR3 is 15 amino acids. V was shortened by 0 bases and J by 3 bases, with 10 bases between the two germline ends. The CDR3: CASSESVRVTDTQYF. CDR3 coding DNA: TGCGCCAGCAGTGAGTCGGTCAGGGTAACAGATACGCAGTATTTT.